The 20 T cell receptor beta chains below were found in one sample sequenced in a study of T cells in Graves' hyperthyroidism and ophthalmopathy. The CDR3 regions of TCR beta were amplified from RNA transcripts. An initial round of RT-PCR targeting the TCR CDR3 relied on the HTBI primer set. TCRdb recomputed calls from the multiplex PCR reads with MiXCR, one row per CDR3 protein. The sample has 500,000 to 550,000 distinct CDR3 sequences, approximately 20% seen once. The sample consisted of blood. All receptors derive from a man aged 35-49 years with Graves' ophthalmopathy.

Worth noting for this clonotype: One end of the junction fails to match germline, which may point to a read error. The genes are TRBV13 and TRBJ1-5; D is unclear. Germline CDR1 reads PRHDT; CDR2 reads FYEKMQ (reference sequence). The CDR3 is 8 amino acids. CDR3 nucleotide sequence: TGTGCCAGCAGCCCCCGGCATTTT. This codes for CASSPRHF.

The chain links TRBV20-1 to TRBJ2-2; 8 bases line up with TRBD2. CDR3 length equals 16 residues. Germline CDR1 and CDR2: DFQATT and SNEGSKA (reference sequence). After removal of 2 bases from V and 3 bases from J, the junction contained 8 bases not matched to a gene. The CDR3 coding sequence is TGCAGTGCTAGAAAGCCGGGACTAGTAGACACCGGGGAGCTGTTTTTT. It is translated as CSARKPGLVDTGELFF.

This clonotype was picked up many times. The rearrangement joins TRBV3-1 to TRBJ1-1, with D perhaps matching TRBD1 (5 bases). V was cut by 4 bases and J by 3 bases, with 15 bases left in between. This CDR3 region has 15 residues. The germline CDR1 and CDR2 sequences are LGHDT and YNNKEL (reference sequence). The CDR3 sequence is CASSPIGGMDTEAFF. CDR3 nucleotide sequence: TGTGCCAGCAGCCCCATCGGGGGAATGGACACTGAAGCTTTCTTT.

The chain is built from TRBV4-1 and TRBJ1-1; tentative D call: TRBD1 (6 bases). Germline values: CDR1 MGHRA, CDR2 YSYEKL. The CDR3 has 15 amino acids. V shed 1 base and J shed 1 base, with 10 bases lying between them. The CDR3 region is CASSQARGRNTEAFF. The CDR3 DNA is TGCGCCAGCAGCCAAGCCAGGGGTAGGAACACTGAAGCTTTCTTT.

This clonotype has a handful of counts. The chain couples TRBV9 to TRBJ1-3; 8 bases match TRBD1. CDR1 and CDR2 from the germline V gene are SGDLS and YYNGEE. This CDR3 region has 17 residues. J gave up 0 bases and V 2 bases, and 7 bases lay outside the gene matches. The CDR3 protein is CASSVSGTGASGNTIYF. Written as DNA, the CDR3 is TGTGCCAGCAGCGTTTCCGGGACAGGCGCCTCTGGAAACACCATATATTTT.

This clonotype occurred a few times. V is TRBV29-1 and J is TRBJ2-3; D tentatively reads TRBD1 or TRBD2 (5 bases each). The CDR3 extends over 15 amino acids. V lost 0 bases and J lost 2, with 12 bases in between. The germline gives CDR1 SQVTM, CDR2 ANQGSEA. For the CDR3, the DNA is TGCAGCGTTGAAGAGGGGACGCCCCACACAGATACGCAGTATTTT. Encoded protein: CSVEEGTPHTDTQYF.

This rearrangement joins TRBV7-3 to TRBJ2-7; 8 bases line up with TRBD1. The CDR3 sequence is 15 residues long. Looked up from germline, CDR1 is SGHTA and CDR2 is FQGTGA. After removal of 5 bases from V and 1 base from J, the junction contained 7 bases not matched to a gene. The CDR3: CASSLQGGRSYEQYF. DNA of the CDR3: TGTGCCAGCAGCCTACAGGGGGGCCGGTCCTACGAGCAGTACTTC.

The V and J genes are TRBV7-9 and TRBJ2-2; D ambiguous. Looked up from germline, CDR1 is SEHNR and CDR2 is FQNEAQ (reference sequence). The CDR3 runs to 13 residues. The V and J ends lost 8 bases and 1 base respectively, with 8 bases between them. This chain's CDR3 is CASGPWNTGELFF. The CDR3 nucleotides are TGTGCCAGCGGGCCTTGGAACACCGGGGAGCTGTTTTTT.

This clonotype was detected once. The chain employs TRBV20-1 and TRBJ1-2; TRBD1 matches at 8 bases. Germline V gives CDR1 DFQATT, CDR2 SNEGSKA (reference sequence). V shed 5 bases and J 4 bases; nucleotides not matched to a gene: 15. CDR3 size: 16 residues. The CDR3 region is CSAPTTLGQGSYGYTF. The CDR3 DNA sequence: TGCAGTGCTCCTACAACCCTCGGACAGGGCAGCTATGGCTACACCTTC.

The chain carries TRBV30 and TRBJ1-5; possible D gene TRBD1, 5 bases. CDR1 and CDR2 (germline): GTSNPN, SVGIG (reference sequence). CDR3 length: 14 amino acids. V was pared by 2 bases and J by 7 bases, with 15 bases between. CDR3 region: CAWSPPGGGQPQHF. The CDR3 nucleotides are TGTGCCTGGAGTCCCCCCGGGGGGGGGCAGCCCCAGCATTTT.

In this sample, this clonotype turned up a few times. The rearrangement uses TRBV20-1 and TRBJ2-2; D is unresolved. Trimming cost V 7 bases and J 3 bases, with 15 bases left between them. Germline CDR1 is DFQATT and CDR2 is SNEGSKA (reference sequence). The CDR3 runs to 14 residues. CDR3 region: CSVGMGPDTGELFF. Written as DNA, the CDR3 is TGCAGTGTGGGAATGGGCCCCGACACCGGGGAGCTGTTTTTT.

This clonotype has only a few counts. V usage is TRBV9 and J usage is TRBJ2-1; 8 bases are shared with TRBD2. J gave up 6 bases and V 1 base, and 3 bases lay outside the gene matches. The germline V gene encodes CDR1 SGDLS and CDR2 YYNGEE. The length of the CDR3 is 14 residues. For the CDR3, the DNA is TGTGCCAGCAGCGTATCCGGGACTAGCAATGAGCAGTTCTTC. This encodes CASSVSGTSNEQFF.

A few counts support this clonotype. This chain links TRBV29-1 with TRBJ2-2; D unresolved. V was shortened by 4 bases and J by 3 bases, with 6 bases between the two germline ends. Germline V gives CDR1 SQVTM, CDR2 ANQGSEA. This CDR3 has 12 residues. The CDR3 loop is CSVASDTGELFF. The CDR3 DNA is TGCAGCGTTGCCTCGGACACCGGGGAGCTGTTTTTT.

To note about this clonotype: One base away lies a much larger clone, so this may be a sequencing read error. The CDR3: CASGAVAVSYNEQLF. CDR3 sequence (DNA): TGCGCCAGCGGAGCTGTGGCGGTCTCCTACAATGAGCAGCTCTTC. The V call is TRBV5-1, the J call TRBJ2-1; D is uncertain. The CDR3 runs to 15 residues. The germline CDR1 and CDR2 sequences are SGHRS and YFSETQ.

This clonotype was recorded many times. V is TRBV18 and J is TRBJ1-1; tentative D call: TRBD1 (5 bases). Germline V gene sequence: CDR1 KGHSH, CDR2 LQKENI. The CDR3 runs to 11 residues. Trimming removed 3 bases from V and 8 bases from J, with 7 bases in between. The CDR3 loop is CASSPGDEAFF. The CDR3 DNA reads TGTGCCAGCTCACCTGGGGACGAAGCTTTCTTT.

This rearrangement joins TRBV6-1 to TRBJ2-5; TRBD2 might be the D (6 bases). V gave up 3 bases and J gave up 4 bases, with 12 bases separating them. Germline CDR1 MNHNS, CDR2 SASEGT. This CDR3 is 14 amino acids long. CDR3 protein: CASSEAEGRETQYF. CDR3 bases: TGTGCCAGCAGTGAGGCGGAGGGTCGAGAGACCCAGTACTTC.

This clonotype was seen only a few times. The CDR3 here is CASRASEETQYF. In nucleotides, the CDR3 is TGTGCCAGCAGGGCTAGCGAAGAGACCCAGTACTTC. The rearrangement joins TRBV27 to TRBJ2-5, with D possibly matching TRBD2 (6 bases). Deletions cut 6 bases from V and 3 bases from J, with 8 bases between. The CDR3 contains 12 residues. CDR1 is MNHEY and CDR2 is SMNVEV in the germline V gene (reference sequence).

The V gene is TRBV29-1, the J gene TRBJ1-1, with 9 bases aligning to TRBD1. The ends lost 7 bases at V and 4 bases at J; junction bases unmatched: 7. The germline V gene encodes CDR1 SQVTM and CDR2 ANQGSEA. The CDR3 consists of 13 residues. The CDR3 DNA follows: TGCAGCGCCACCACGGACAGGGGCACTGAAGCTTTCTTT. It codes for CSATTDRGTEAFF. Using reference TRBV29-1 and TRBJ1-1 for the parts outside the CDR3, the full variable domain is SAVISQKPSRDICQRGTSLTIQCQVDSQVTMMFWYRQQPGQSLTLIATANQGSEATYESGFVIDKFPISRPNLTFSTLTVSNMSPEDSSIYLCSATTDRGTEAFFGQGTRLTVV.

This clonotype was seen a few times. The V gene is TRBV3-2, the J gene TRBJ1-5; TRBD1, as called in the table, went unchecked against the DNA. TRBV3-2 is a pseudogene locus. The CDR3 length is 16 residues. The CDR3 nucleotides read TGTGCCAGCAGCCACCCTGGGGTAGGGGCTGGGCAGCCCCAGCATTTT. This sequence encodes CASSHPGVGAGQPQHF.

This clonotype was observed many times. The chain uses TRBV11-2 and TRBJ2-7; D gene uncertain. Germline V gene data show CDR1 as SGHAT and CDR2 as FQNNGV. This CDR3 is built from 13 residues. V lost 2 bases, J lost 0 bases, and 5 bases lay in between. The CDR3 sequence is CASSLKSSYEQYF. The CDR3 DNA reads TGTGCCAGCAGCTTAAAATCCTCCTACGAGCAGTACTTC.